This TCR beta chain was recorded in a study of technical replicates of blood from a few donors. Remarks on this clone: The DNA is left out, because the CDR3 cannot be placed on it with certainty; the CDR3 is given as TCRdb lists it.

Sequencing used immunoSEQ multiplex PCR; TCRdb keeps in-frame clones, though not all of them. Of several thousand clones detected, 95% to 97% appear once; the ten largest clones hold roughly 7.5%. Material for sequencing was PBMCs. This clonotype was obtained from a human donor in good health.

CDR3 in amino acids: CASSKVASGASTDTQYF. V gene TRBV21-1 combines with J gene TRBJ2-3; the table's D call TRBD2 went unverified against the DNA. TRBV21-1 is given as a pseudogene. The CDR3 sequence runs 17 residues, both termini included.